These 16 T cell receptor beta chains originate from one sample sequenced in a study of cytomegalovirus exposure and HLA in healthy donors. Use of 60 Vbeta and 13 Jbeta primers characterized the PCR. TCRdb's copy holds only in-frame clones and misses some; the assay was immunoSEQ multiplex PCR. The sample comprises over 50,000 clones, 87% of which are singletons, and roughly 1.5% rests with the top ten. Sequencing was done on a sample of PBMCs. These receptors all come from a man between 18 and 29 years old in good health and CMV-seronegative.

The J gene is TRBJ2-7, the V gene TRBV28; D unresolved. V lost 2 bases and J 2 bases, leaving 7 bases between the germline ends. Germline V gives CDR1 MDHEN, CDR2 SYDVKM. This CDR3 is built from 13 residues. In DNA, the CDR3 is TGTGCCAGCAGTTTAGGGCAGCCCTACGAGCAGTACTTC. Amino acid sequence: CASSLGQPYEQYF.

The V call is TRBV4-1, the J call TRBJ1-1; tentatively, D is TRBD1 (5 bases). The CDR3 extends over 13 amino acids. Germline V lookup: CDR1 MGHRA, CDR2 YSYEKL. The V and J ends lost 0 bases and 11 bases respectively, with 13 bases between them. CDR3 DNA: TGCGCCAGCAGCCAAGATGGGCCAGGGTACGCTTTCTTT. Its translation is CASSQDGPGYAFF.

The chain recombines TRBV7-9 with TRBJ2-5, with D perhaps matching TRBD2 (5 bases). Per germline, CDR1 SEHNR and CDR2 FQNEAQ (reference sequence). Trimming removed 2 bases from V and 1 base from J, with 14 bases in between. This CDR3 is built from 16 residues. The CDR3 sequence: CASSLSSQDFQETQYF. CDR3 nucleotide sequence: TGTGCCAGCAGCTTATCTAGCCAGGACTTCCAAGAGACCCAGTACTTC.

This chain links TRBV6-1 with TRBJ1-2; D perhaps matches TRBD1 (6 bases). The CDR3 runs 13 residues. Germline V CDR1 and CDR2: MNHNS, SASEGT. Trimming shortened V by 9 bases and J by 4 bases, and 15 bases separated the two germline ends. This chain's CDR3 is CASWDTNSYGYTF. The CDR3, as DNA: TGTGCCAGTTGGGACACCAATTCCTATGGCTACACCTTC.

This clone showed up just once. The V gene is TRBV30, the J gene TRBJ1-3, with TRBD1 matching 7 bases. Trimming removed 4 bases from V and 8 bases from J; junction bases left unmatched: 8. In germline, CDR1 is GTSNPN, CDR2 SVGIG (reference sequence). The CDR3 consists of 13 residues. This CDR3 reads CAWNMGQRDTIYF. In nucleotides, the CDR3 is TGTGCCTGGAACATGGGACAGCGGGACACCATATATTTT.

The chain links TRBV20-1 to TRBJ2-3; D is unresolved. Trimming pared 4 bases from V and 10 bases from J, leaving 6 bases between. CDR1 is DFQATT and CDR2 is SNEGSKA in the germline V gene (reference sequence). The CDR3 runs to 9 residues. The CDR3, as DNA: TGCAGTGCTACCTACCCGCAGTATTTT. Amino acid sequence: CSATYPQYF.

Here the CDR3 reads CASGTGQGAITQRTEAFF. DNA of the CDR3: TGTGCCAGCGGCACGGGTCAGGGGGCAATAACTCAACGAACTGAAGCTTTCTTT. V is TRBV28 and J is TRBJ1-1; TRBD1 matches 8 bases. Germline V CDR1 and CDR2: MDHEN, SYDVKM. CDR3 length equals 18 residues. Trimming took 8 bases from V and 5 from J; bases not matched to a gene: 22. Full variable domain (rest looked up from reference TRBV28 and TRBJ1-1): DVKVTQSSRYLVKRTGEKVFLECVQDMDHENMFWYRQDPGLGLRLIYFSYDVKMKEKGDIPEGYSVSREKKERFSLILESASTNQTSMYLCASGTGQGAITQRTEAFFGQGTRLTVV.

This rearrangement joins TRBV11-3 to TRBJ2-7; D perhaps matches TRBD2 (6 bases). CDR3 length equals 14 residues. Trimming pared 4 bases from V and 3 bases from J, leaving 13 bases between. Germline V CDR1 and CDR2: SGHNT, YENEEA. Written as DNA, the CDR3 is TGTGCCAGCAGCTCGGACAAGGGAGGCTACGAGCAGTACTTC. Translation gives CASSSDKGGYEQYF.

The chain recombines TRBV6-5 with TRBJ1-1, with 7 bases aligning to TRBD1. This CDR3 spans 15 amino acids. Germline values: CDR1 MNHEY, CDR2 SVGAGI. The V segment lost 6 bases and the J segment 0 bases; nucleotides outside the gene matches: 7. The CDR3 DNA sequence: TGTGCCAGCAGATGGAGGGACAGCATGAACACTGAAGCTTTCTTT. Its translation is CASRWRDSMNTEAFF.

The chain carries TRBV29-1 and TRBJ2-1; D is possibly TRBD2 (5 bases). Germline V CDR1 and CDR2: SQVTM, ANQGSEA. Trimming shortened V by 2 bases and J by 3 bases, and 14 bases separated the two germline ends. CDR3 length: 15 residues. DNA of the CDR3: TGCAGCGTTGAAAGTGGGAGACTCCGCTACAATGAGCAGTTCTTC. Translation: CSVESGRLRYNEQFF.

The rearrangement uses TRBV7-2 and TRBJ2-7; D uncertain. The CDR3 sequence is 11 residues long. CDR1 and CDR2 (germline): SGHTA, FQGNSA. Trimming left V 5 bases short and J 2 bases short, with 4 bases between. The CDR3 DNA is TGTGCCAGCAGCCCGGCCTACGAGCAGTACTTC. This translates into CASSPAYEQYF.

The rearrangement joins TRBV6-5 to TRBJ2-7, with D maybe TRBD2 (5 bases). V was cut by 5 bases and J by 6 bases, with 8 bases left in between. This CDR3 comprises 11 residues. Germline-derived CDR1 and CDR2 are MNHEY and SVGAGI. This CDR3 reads CASSRGIEQYF. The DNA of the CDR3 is TGTGCCAGCAGTCGAGGGATCGAGCAGTACTTC.

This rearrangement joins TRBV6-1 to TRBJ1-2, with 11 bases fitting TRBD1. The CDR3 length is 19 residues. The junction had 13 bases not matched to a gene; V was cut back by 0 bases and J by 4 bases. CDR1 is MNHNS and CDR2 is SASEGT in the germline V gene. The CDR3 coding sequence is TGTGCCAGCAGTGAAGCGCATGGGACAGGGGGTCCTCCTAGCTATGGCTACACCTTC. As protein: CASSEAHGTGGPPSYGYTF.

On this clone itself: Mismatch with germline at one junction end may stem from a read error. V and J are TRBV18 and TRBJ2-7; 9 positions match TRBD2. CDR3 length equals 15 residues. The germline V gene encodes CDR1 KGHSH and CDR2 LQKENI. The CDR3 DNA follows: TGTGCCAGCTCAGCTCTAGCGGGGATCTCCAACGAGCAGTACTTC. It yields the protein CASSALAGISNEQYF.

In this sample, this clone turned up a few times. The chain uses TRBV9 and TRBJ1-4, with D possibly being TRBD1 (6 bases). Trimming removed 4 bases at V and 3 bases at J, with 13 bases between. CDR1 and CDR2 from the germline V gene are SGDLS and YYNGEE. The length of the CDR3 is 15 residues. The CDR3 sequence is CASSLRGSANEKLFF. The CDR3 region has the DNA TGTGCCAGCAGCCTTAGGGGGTCGGCTAATGAAAAACTGTTTTTT. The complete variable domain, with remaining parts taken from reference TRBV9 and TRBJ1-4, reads DSGVTQTPKHLITATGQRVTLRCSPRSGDLSVYWYQQSLDQGLQFLIQYYNGEERAKGNILERFSAQQFPDLHSELNLSSLELGDSALYFCASSLRGSANEKLFFGSGTQLSVL.

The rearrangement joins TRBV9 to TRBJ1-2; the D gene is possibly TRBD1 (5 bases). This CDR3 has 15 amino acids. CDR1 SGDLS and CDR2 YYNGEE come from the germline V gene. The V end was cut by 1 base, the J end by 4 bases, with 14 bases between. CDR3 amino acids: CASSVLSGAGYGYTF. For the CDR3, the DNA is TGTGCCAGCAGCGTACTATCTGGGGCCGGCTATGGCTACACCTTC.